There are many counts of the clone carrying this T cell receptor (beta chain). Its specificity is not known. This entry comes from a study of CD8 T cells in ankylosing spondylitis. Whole-study results and caveats: Made up of under 10 highly homologous variants, a TCR beta motif appeared characteristic of ankylosing spondylitis blood. It was reported that disease-linked clones were significantly enriched in matched ankylosing spondylitis synovial fluid.

Germline CDR1 reads SGHDN; CDR2 reads FVKESK. The V gene end was trimmed by 4 bases and the J gene end by 0 bases; junction bases not matched to a gene: 5. The CDR3 consists of 17 residues. For TCR beta, libraries came from quantitative 5'-RACE with molecular barcodes. One entry per CDR3 protein, called by TCRdb with MiXCR from the 5' RACE reads. The sample includes fewer than 400,000 distinct CDR3 sequences, roughly 8% of them seen just once. This receptor was taken from a male donor with ankylosing spondylitis. The sequenced sample was blood, either unsorted or a sorted T cell fraction (not recorded which). The J gene is TRBJ2-2, the V gene TRBV14; 10 nucleotides agree with TRBD2. The CDR3 bases are TGTGCCAGCAGCCCTTCAGGACTAGCGGCGAACACCGGGGAGCTGTTTTTT. Protein sequence: CASSPSGLAANTGELFF.